This T cell receptor beta chain was found in a study of T cells in Graves' hyperthyroidism and ophthalmopathy. Study conclusions and caveats: The blood repertoire included most of the expanded thyroid clonotypes above 0.001. Stable hyperthyroidism was separated from ophthalmopathy by a model based on 13 V-J features.

Regions amplified from RNA transcripts were the TCR beta CDR3 regions. The HTBI set primed first-round TCR CDR3 RT-PCR. TCRdb used MiXCR to reprocess the multiplex PCR reads, holding one entry per CDR3 protein. The sample yields about 520,000 distinct CDR3 sequences, around 22% seen once. This clonotype was detected many times. The antigen remains unidentified. Germline V CDR1 and CDR2: SGHTA, FQGNSA. Trimming stripped 1 base from V and 4 bases from J, with 10 bases between. This CDR3 contains 14 residues. What was sequenced was blood. V usage is TRBV7-2 and J usage is TRBJ1-2; D possibly corresponds to TRBD1 (6 bases). This TCR was recovered from a woman aged 25 to 39 with Graves' ophthalmopathy. CDR3: CASSLVQGTYGYTF. The DNA for the CDR3 is TGTGCCAGCAGCTTAGTCCAGGGGACCTATGGCTACACCTTC.